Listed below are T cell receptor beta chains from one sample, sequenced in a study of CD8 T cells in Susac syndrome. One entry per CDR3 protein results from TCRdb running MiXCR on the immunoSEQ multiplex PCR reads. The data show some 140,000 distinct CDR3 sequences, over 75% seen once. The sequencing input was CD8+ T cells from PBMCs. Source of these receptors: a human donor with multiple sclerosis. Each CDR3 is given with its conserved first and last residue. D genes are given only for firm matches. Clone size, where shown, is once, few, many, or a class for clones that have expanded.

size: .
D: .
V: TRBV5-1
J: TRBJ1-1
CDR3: CASSSSSSGGQEAFF
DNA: TGCGCCAGCAGCTCCTCATCCTCGGGGGGACAAGAAGCCTTCTTT

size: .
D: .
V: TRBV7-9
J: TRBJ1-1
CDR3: CASSLVGGAGTEAFF
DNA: TGTGCCAGCAGCTTAGTGGGGGGCGCGGGCACTGAAGCTTTCTTT

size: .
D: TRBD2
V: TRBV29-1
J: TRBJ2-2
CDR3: CSVLAANTGELFF
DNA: TGCAGCGTCCTAGCGGCGAACACCGGGGAGCTGTTTTTT

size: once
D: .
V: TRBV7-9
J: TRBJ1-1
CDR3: CASSLDFHAFF
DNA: TGTGCCAGCAGTTTGGACTTCCACGCTTTCTTT

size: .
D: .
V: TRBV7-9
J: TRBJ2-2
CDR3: CASSLASARPGELFF
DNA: TGTGCCAGCAGCTTGGCTTCTGCCAGACCCGGGGAGCTGTTTTTT

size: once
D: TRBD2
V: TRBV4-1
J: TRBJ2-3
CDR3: CASSPLGLAGDTQYF
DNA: TGCGCCAGCAGCCCCCTCGGACTAGCCGGAGATACGCAGTATTTT

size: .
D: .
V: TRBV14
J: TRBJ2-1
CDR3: CASSAYNEQFF
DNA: TGTGCCAGCAGCGCATACAATGAGCAGTTCTTC

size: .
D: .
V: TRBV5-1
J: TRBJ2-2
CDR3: CASSPRSLVRGELFF
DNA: TGCGCCAGCAGCCCACGGAGTCTAGTAAGAGGGGAGCTGTTTTTT

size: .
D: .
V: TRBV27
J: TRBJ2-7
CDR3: CASSLPSYEQYF
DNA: TGTGCCAGCAGTTTACCGTCCTACGAGCAGTACTTC

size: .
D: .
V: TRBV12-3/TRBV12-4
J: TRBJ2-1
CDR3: CASSSMIRDEQFF
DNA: TGTGCCAGCAGTTCTATGATAAGGGATGAGCAGTTCTTC